The 8 T cell receptor beta chains in this list originate from one sample, sequenced in a study of vaccination and CD4 T cells after COVID-19. Cultured CD4+ T-cell DNA underwent Oncomine TCR Beta short-read sequencing. TCRdb independently ran MiXCR on the PCR reads; one entry per CDR3 protein. Of roughly 7,400 distinct CDR3 sequences detected, about 50% appear once; the ten largest clones hold 15% to 25%. Their antigens are not known. As for treatment: approximately nine-day PBMC culture with coronavirus spike peptide pools or control peptides (ViraFEST assay). Sequencing used CD4+ T cells from blood, cultured in vitro. These receptors were collected from a human donor who had recovered from COVID-19.

The V gene is TRBV27, the J gene TRBJ2-3; the D gene is possibly TRBD1 (5 bases). The CDR3 extends over 14 amino acids. CDR1 is MNHEY and CDR2 is SMNVEV in the germline V gene (reference sequence). The V and J ends lost 4 bases and 0 bases respectively, with 8 bases between them. This CDR3 reads CASSSGHSTDTQYF. The CDR3 DNA sequence: TGTGCCAGCAGTTCAGGGCATAGCACAGATACGCAGTATTTT.

The chain combines TRBV28 with TRBJ2-2; tentative D call: TRBD1 (6 bases). CDR1 and CDR2 from the germline V gene are MDHEN and SYDVKM. The V end was cut by 4 bases, the J end by 4 bases, with 16 bases between. The CDR3 is made up of 16 amino acids. The CDR3 DNA sequence: TGTGCCAGCAGTTCGCGGACAGTCCTTTCCACCGGGGAGCTGTTTTTT. Translating it yields CASSSRTVLSTGELFF.

The rearrangement links TRBV4-3 to TRBJ2-3, with TRBD2 matching over 8 bases. Germline trimming cut 2 bases from V and 6 bases from J; bases unmatched to any gene: 16. Germline V gives CDR1 LGHNA, CDR2 YSLEER. CDR3 length: 18 amino acids. The CDR3 reads CASSQKGSIAGSGDTQYF. The DNA of the CDR3 is TGCGCCAGCAGCCAAAAAGGGTCCATAGCGGGATCAGGTGATACGCAGTATTTT.

This clonotype appeared once. The chain recombines TRBV5-8 with TRBJ1-2, with 7 bases identical to TRBD1. The CDR3 extends over 17 amino acids. Germline V gene sequence: CDR1 SGHTS, CDR2 YDEGEE. V shed 5 bases, J shed 2 bases, and the junction held 15 bases outside the gene matches. The CDR3 is CASSLWKKGAQNYGYTF. The CDR3 DNA reads TGTGCCAGCAGTTTGTGGAAGAAGGGGGCGCAGAACTATGGCTACACCTTC.

In nucleotides, the CDR3 is TGTGCCAGCAGTTTAACGGGCGGGACCCTCTCCTACGAGCAGTACTTC. Its translation is CASSLTGGTLSYEQYF. The chain recombines TRBV27 with TRBJ2-7; TRBD2 is a possible D gene (6 bases). The V gene's germline CDR1 is MNHEY and CDR2 SMNVEV (reference sequence). Between the trimmed V and J ends, which lost 2 bases and 0 bases, there was a span of 14 bases. The CDR3 has 16 residues.

This chain connects TRBV15 to TRBJ1-1, with a weak D call TRBD1 (5 bases). CDR3 length: 14 residues. Trimming cost V 0 bases and J 12 bases, with 17 bases left between them. Germline CDR1 is LNHNV and CDR2 is YYDKDF (reference sequence). In nucleotides, the CDR3 is TGTGCCACCAGCAGAGAACCCCAACGGACAAGGACTTTCTTT. Translated: CATSREPQRTRTFF.

The V gene is TRBV20-1, the J gene TRBJ2-7; 13 bases line up with TRBD2. Trimming took 2 bases from V and 3 from J; bases not matched to a gene: 13. This CDR3 contains 18 residues. Germline V lookup: CDR1 DFQATT, CDR2 SNEGSKA (reference sequence). CDR3 bases: TGCAGTGCTAGACTAGGGACTAGCGGGAACTTTTGGGACTACGAGCAGTACTTC. It specifies CSARLGTSGNFWDYEQYF.

The rearrangement joins TRBV24-1 to TRBJ2-3, with D possibly being TRBD1 or TRBD2 (5 bases each). V was shortened by 9 bases and J by 2 bases, with 11 bases between the two germline ends. The CDR3 has 13 residues. The V gene's germline CDR1 is KGHDR and CDR2 SFDVKD. The CDR3 here is CATEGRNTDTQYF. The CDR3, as DNA: TGTGCCACCGAGGGACGTAACACAGATACGCAGTATTTT.